This TCR beta chain is drawn from a study of T cell repertoires in cytomegalovirus infection. Study summary: In public TCR beta signatures, there were indications of both CMV infection and matching HLA type.

This clonotype was recorded a few times. Its antigen is undetermined. Study results and limitations: CMV carriers having the relevant HLA were flagged by cumulative public TCR beta family frequency. CMV-specific TCR beta clonotypes restricted by HLA-C dominated the ex vivo response.

The CDR3 loop spans 16 amino acids. V was pared by 5 bases and J by 4 bases, with 8 bases of the junction left unmatched. From germline, CDR1 is SGHRS and CDR2 YFSETQ. TCRdb processed the reads anew with MiXCR; each CDR3 protein has one entry. The sample yields 560,000 or so distinct CDR3 sequences, about 15% seen once. This clonotype was obtained from a human donor in good health (CMV status not recorded). Some clones in this sample may be carry-over from other donors' samples. Material: CD8+ T cells from PBMCs. The rearrangement links TRBV5-1 to TRBJ2-5, with TRBD2 matching over 13 bases. The CDR3 nucleotides are TGCGCCAGCAGAAGGACTAGCGGGGGTCATGGAGAGACCCAGTACTTC. This encodes CASRRTSGGHGETQYF. Supplemented by reference TRBV5-1 and TRBJ2-5, the full variable domain reads KAGVTQTPRYLIKTRGQQVTLSCSPISGHRSVSWYQQTPGQGLQFLFEYFSETQRNKGNFPGRFSGRQFSNSRSEMNVSTLELGDSALYLCASRRTSGGHGETQYFGPGTRLLVL.